The sequence of this T cell receptor beta chain was determined in a study of blood T cells in healthy people across ages. A second PCR, run for about 7 to 11 cycles, used a sample-barcoded 5' primer plus a J-beta primer mix. TCRdb independently ran MiXCR on the 5' RACE reads; one entry per CDR3 protein. The table has about 650,000 distinct CDR3 sequences, over 40% seen once; the top ten hold 13%. The CDR3 has 16 amino acids. Germline trimming cut 3 bases from V and 10 bases from J; bases unmatched to any gene: 16. Germline V gives CDR1 SGHDT, CDR2 YYEEEE. The receptor's source is a woman over 75 in good health. What was sequenced was blood. The gene calls are TRBV5-6 and TRBJ2-1; 7 nucleotides agree with TRBD2. Here the CDR3 reads CASSSRGTNRVWEQFF. Here the CDR3 DNA reads TGTGCCAGCAGCTCCCGGGGGACTAATCGGGTTTGGGAGCAGTTCTTC.